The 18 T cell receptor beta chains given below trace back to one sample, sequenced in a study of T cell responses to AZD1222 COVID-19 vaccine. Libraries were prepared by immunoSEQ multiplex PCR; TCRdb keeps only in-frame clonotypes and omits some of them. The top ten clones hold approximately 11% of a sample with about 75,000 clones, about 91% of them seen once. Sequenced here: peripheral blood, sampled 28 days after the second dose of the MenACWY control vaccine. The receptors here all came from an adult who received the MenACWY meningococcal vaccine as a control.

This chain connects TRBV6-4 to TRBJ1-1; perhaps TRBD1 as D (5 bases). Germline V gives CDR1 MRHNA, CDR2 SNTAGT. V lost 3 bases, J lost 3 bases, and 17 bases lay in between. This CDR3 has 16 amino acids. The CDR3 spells CASSETYRGGDTEAFF. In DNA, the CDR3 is TGTGCCAGCAGTGAAACGTATCGGGGCGGAGACACTGAAGCTTTCTTT.

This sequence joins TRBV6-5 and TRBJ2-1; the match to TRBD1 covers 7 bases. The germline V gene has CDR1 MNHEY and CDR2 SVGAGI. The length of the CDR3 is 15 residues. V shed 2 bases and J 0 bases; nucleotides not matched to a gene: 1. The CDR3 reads CASSYDRVSYNEQFF. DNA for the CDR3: TGTGCCAGCAGTTACGACAGGGTCTCCTACAATGAGCAGTTCTTC.

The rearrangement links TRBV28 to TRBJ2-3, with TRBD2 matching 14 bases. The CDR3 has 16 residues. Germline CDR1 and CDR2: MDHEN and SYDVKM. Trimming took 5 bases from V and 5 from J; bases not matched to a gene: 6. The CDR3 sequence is CASSARTSGGLDTQYF. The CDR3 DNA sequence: TGTGCCAGCAGTGCCCGGACTAGCGGGGGGTTAGATACGCAGTATTTT.

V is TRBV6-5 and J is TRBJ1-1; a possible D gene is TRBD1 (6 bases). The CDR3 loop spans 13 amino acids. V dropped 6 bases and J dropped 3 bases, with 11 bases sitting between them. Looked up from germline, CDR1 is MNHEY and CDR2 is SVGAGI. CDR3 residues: CASRREGDTEAFF. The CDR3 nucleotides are TGTGCCAGCAGGCGGGAGGGGGACACTGAAGCTTTCTTT.

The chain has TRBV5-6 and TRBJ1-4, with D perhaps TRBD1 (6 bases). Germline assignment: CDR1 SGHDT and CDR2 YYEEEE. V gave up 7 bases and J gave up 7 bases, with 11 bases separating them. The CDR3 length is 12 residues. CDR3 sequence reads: CASGTRGEKLFF. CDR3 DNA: TGTGCCAGCGGAACCAGGGGTGAAAAACTGTTTTTT.

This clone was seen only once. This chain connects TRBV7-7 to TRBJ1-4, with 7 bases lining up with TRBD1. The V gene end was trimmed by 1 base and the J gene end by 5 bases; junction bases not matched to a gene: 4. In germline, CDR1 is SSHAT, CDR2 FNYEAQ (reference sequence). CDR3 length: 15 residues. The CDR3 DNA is TGTGCCAGCAGCTTAGGTCAGGGGGGAAATGAAAAACTGTTTTTT. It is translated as CASSLGQGGNEKLFF.

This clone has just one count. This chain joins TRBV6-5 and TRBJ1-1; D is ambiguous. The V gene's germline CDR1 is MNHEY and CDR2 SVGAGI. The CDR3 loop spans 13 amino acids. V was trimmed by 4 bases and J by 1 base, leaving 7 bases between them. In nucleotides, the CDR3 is TGTGCCAGCAGTTCAGGACGGAACACTGAAGCTTTCTTT. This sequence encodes CASSSGRNTEAFF.

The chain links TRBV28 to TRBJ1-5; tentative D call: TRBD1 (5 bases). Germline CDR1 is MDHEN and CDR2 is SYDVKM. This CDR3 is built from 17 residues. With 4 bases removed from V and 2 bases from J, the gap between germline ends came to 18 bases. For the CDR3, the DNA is TGTGCCAGCAGTTCCCAGTTCAGGGCGGATGGCAATCAGCCCCAGCATTTT. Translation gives CASSSQFRADGNQPQHF. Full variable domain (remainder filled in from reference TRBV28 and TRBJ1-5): DVKVTQSSRYLVKRTGEKVFLECVQDMDHENMFWYRQDPGLGLRLIYFSYDVKMKEKGDIPEGYSVSREKKERFSLILESASTNQTSMYLCASSSQFRADGNQPQHFGDGTRLSIL.

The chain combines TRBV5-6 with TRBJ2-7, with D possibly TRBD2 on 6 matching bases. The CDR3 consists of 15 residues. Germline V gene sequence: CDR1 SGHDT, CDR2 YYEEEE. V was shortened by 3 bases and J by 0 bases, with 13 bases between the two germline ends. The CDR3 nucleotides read TGTGCCAGCAGCTCCCGCGGGGCCAGCTCCTACGAGCAGTACTTC. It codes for CASSSRGASSYEQYF.

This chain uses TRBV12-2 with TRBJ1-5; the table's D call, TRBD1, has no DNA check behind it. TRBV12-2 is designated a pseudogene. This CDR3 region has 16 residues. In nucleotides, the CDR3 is TGTGCAAGTCGCCCCGGCAGGGTTTACGACAATCAGCCCCAGCATTTT. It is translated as CASRPGRVYDNQPQHF.

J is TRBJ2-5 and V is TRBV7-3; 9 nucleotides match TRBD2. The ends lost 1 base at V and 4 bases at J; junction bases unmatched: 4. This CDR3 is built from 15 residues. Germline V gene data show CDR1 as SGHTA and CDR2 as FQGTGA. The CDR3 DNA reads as TGTGCCAGCAGCTTAAAGGGACTAGCTGGAGAGACCCAGTACTTC. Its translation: CASSLKGLAGETQYF.

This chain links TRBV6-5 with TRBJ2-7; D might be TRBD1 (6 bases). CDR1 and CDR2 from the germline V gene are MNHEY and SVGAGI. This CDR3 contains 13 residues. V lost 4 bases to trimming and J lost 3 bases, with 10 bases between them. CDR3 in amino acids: CASSSSDSYEQYF. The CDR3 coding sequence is TGTGCCAGCAGTTCCTCGGACAGCTACGAGCAGTACTTC.

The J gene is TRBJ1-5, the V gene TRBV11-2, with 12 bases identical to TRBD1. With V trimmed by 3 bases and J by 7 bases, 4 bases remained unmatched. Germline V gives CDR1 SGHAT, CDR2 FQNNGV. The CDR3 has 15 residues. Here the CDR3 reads CASSFSGQGAQPQHF. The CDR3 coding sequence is TGTGCCAGCAGCTTTTCGGGACAGGGGGCGCAGCCCCAGCATTTT.

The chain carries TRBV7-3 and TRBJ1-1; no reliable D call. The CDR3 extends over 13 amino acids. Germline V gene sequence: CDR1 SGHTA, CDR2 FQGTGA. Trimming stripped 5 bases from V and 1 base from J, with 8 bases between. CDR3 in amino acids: CASSAFGNTEAFF. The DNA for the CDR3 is TGTGCCAGCAGCGCATTTGGGAACACTGAAGCTTTCTTT. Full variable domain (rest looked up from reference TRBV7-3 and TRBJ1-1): GAGVSQTPSNKVTEKGKYVELRCDPISGHTALYWYRQSLGQGPEFLIYFQGTGAADDSGLPNDRFFAVRPEGSVSTLKIQRTERGDSAVYLCASSAFGNTEAFFGQGTRLTVV.

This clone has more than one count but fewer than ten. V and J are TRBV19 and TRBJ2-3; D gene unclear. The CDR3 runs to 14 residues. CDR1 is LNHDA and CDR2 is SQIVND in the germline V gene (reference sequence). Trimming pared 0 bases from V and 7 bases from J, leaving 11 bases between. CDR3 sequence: CASSIDQQTHTQYF. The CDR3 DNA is TGTGCCAGTAGTATAGATCAACAGACGCATACGCAGTATTTT.

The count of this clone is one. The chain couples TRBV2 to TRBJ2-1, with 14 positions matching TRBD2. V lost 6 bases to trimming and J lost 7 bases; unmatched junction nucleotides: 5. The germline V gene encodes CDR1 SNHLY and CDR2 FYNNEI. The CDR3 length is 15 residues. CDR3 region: CASRRLAGGLNEQFF. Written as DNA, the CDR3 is TGTGCCAGCAGGCGACTAGCGGGGGGGTTGAATGAGCAGTTCTTC. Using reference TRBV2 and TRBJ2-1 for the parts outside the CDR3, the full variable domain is EPEVTQTPSHQVTQMGQEVILRCVPISNHLYFYWYRQILGQKVEFLVSFYNNEISEKSEIFDDQFSVERPDGSNFTLKIRSTKLEDSAMYFCASRRLAGGLNEQFFGPGTRLTVL.

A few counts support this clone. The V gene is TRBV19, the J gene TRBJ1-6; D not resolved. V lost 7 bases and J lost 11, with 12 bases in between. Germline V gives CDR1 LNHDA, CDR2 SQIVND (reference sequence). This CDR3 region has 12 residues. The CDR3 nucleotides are TGTGCCAGTAAGTACGGAGAGGCACCCCTCCACTTT. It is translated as CASKYGEAPLHF.

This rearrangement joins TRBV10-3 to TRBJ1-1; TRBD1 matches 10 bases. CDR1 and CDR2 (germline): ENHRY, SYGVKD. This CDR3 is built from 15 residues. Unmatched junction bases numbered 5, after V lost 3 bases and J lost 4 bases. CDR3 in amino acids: CAISDLGQGSTEAFF. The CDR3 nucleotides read TGTGCCATCAGTGACCTGGGACAGGGGAGCACTGAAGCTTTCTTT.